A selection of T cell receptor beta chains follows, all from one sample in a study of cytomegalovirus exposure and HLA in healthy donors. Sequencing was performed with immunoSEQ multiplex PCR; in TCRdb, only in-frame clones are kept and a portion is missing. The profile shows some 150,000 clones, around four fifths of them singletons. The source material was PBMCs. The receptors shown here come from a man aged 25 to 40 in good health and CMV-seropositive. The conserved cysteine and the conserved F or W are not part of the CDR3 here.

TRBV28	14	NA	ASSSRETGGFNEQY
TRBV6-1	12	TRBJ2-7	ASTRGQGRDEQY
TRBV5-6	12	TRBJ1-6	ASSFGQRESPLH
TRBV2	12	TRBJ1-5	ASSGTGGDQPQH
TRBV6-5	12	TRBJ2-5	ASSYSGGQETQY
TRBV5-8	14	TRBJ2-3	ASSLGLAKNQDTQY
TRBV28	14	TRBJ2-7	ASSRPRGRSSYEQY
TRBV9	11	TRBJ2-3	ASSGLRTDTQY
TRBV18	13	TRBJ2-7	ASSPARGSTYEQY
TRBV29-1	13	TRBJ1-1	SVLRQGARDTEAF
TRBV28	14	TRBJ2-2	ASSSPRGASTGELF
TRBV5-4	13	NA	ASSGGLADGNEQY
TRBV7-8	12	TRBJ2-7	ASSNPSGGYEQY
TRBV7-9	14	TRBJ1-1	ASSLFGGALNTEAF
TRBV4-2	13	TRBJ1-3	ASSQVTRAGNTIY
TRBV5-5	13	TRBJ2-2	ASSSGTVYTGELF
TRBV5-1	15	TRBJ2-3	ASSLEGSGGAWDTQY
TRBV28	15	TRBJ1-5	ASRLPPTGFSNQPQH
TRBV5-1	12	TRBJ1-1	ASSFRRPDTEAF
TRBV10-1	11	TRBJ1-4	ASQGRLGEKLF
TRBV27	15	TRBJ2-7	ASSLHQRGGSYYEQY
TRBV4-1	13	TRBJ2-1	ASSRSGTGYNEQF
TRBV27	15	TRBJ2-3	ASSSIGTSGVTDTQY
TRBV7-2	14	TRBJ2-1	ASSLSGGSSYNEQF